Each of the 28 T cell receptor beta chains below was sequenced from the same sample in a study of identical twins (dated by TCRdb to about 2016). The library was obtained by 5' RACE. The run used an Illumina HiSeq 2000. The public sequencing data were trimmed at Q25 with fastp and processed into clonotypes with MiXCR by TCRdb, which kept only in-frame beta chains. CDR3 protein sequences are deduplicated, and each keeps its most common genes and DNA. The sample data list roughly 1,500,000 distinct CDR3 sequences, and about 32% of these were observed just once. Around 0.25% of the sample rests with the top ten. Sequencing was done on a sample of cord blood. The receptor set was obtained from a newborn girl in good health.

This clonotype was recorded a few times. For the CDR3, the DNA is TGTGCCAGCAGCGGTCAGCGGAATACGCAGTATTTT. Translating it yields CASSGQRNTQYF. The V and J genes are TRBV7-8 and TRBJ2-3, with D tentatively TRBD2 (5 bases). The CDR3 runs to 12 residues. The germline V gene has CDR1 SGHVS and CDR2 FQNEAQ. The ends were cut back, 5 bases at V and 7 bases at J, with 10 bases in the middle.

This rearrangement joins TRBV6-2 or TRBV6-3 to TRBJ2-7; no clear D gene. The DNA end favors TRBJ2-5, so the J call may be wrong. CDR1 and CDR2 from the germline V gene are MNHEY and SVGEGT. The CDR3 sequence is 12 residues long. The DNA for the CDR3 is TGTGCCAGCAGCGACGGGTTTGAGACCCAGTACTTC. Translated, it gives CASSDGFETQYF.

In this sample, this clonotype turned up a few times. The chain joins TRBV14 to TRBJ1-2; 9 bases align to TRBD1. The germline V gene encodes CDR1 SGHDN and CDR2 FVKESK. Germline trimming cut 4 bases from V and 4 bases from J; bases unmatched to any gene: 13. This CDR3 has 17 residues. CDR3 nucleotide sequence: TGTGCCAGCAGCCCCCGGGACAGGGTCCTTCTGAGCTATGGCTACACCTTC. It yields the protein CASSPRDRVLLSYGYTF.

The genes are TRBV9 and TRBJ2-1; D ambiguous. The J call is uncertain, as TRBJ2-7 better fits the DNA end. From germline, CDR1 is SGDLS and CDR2 YYNGEE. The CDR3 has 15 residues. The CDR3 here is CASSPAPLSYNEQYF. DNA for the CDR3: TGTGCCAGCAGCCCAGCCCCCCTCTCCTACAATGAGCAGTACTTC.

This clonotype showed up just a few times. The chain has TRBV2 and TRBJ2-7, with D perhaps being TRBD1 or TRBD2 (5 bases each). Trimming cost V 4 bases and J 1 base, with 17 bases left between them. CDR1 and CDR2 from the germline V gene are SNHLY and FYNNEI. The CDR3 is made up of 16 amino acids. The CDR3 nucleotides are TGTGCCAGCAGTGGGGGGTGGGGGACGGATTCCTACGAGCAGTACTTC. As protein: CASSGGWGTDSYEQYF.

This clonotype was seen repeatedly, ten times or more. CDR3 sequence (DNA): TGCAGTGCTAGAGATGGTAGCGGGGGGTTTGAAGAGCAGTTCTTC. Its protein product is CSARDGSGGFEEQFF. V gene TRBV20-1 combines with J gene TRBJ2-1; 10 bases fit TRBD2. The CDR3 extends over 15 amino acids. Germline CDR1 and CDR2: DFQATT and SNEGSKA (reference sequence). The J segment lost 10 bases and the V segment lost 0 bases, leaving 9 bases of the junction unmatched.

The table lists this clonotype with a count of one. The V call is TRBV25-1, the J call TRBJ1-4; no firm D call. Between the trimmed V and J ends, which lost 3 bases and 8 bases, there was a span of 13 bases. The germline V gene has CDR1 MGHDK and CDR2 SYGVNS. CDR3 length: 14 amino acids. In nucleotides, the CDR3 is TGTGCCAGCAGTGACTTCAGCGGCCGGGAAAAACTGTTTTTT. Amino acids: CASSDFSGREKLFF.

This chain connects TRBV5-1 to TRBJ2-7; D perhaps matches TRBD2 (7 bases). Trimming took off 1 base at V and 2 bases at J, with 13 bases between the two ends. There are 15 residues in the CDR3. In germline, CDR1 is SGHRS, CDR2 YFSETQ. CDR3 in amino acids: CASSLKWGGPYEQYF. The CDR3 DNA is TGCGCCAGCAGCTTGAAGTGGGGGGGCCCCTACGAGCAGTACTTC.

The chain carries TRBV5-1 and TRBJ1-2; no reliable D call. From germline, CDR1 is SGHRS and CDR2 YFSETQ. This CDR3 spans 13 amino acids. Trimming stripped 0 bases from V and 8 bases from J, with 11 bases between. CDR3 residues: CASSLDGYRGYTF. The CDR3 coding sequence is TGCGCCAGCAGCTTGGATGGATACCGGGGCTACACCTTC.

The genes are TRBV12-3 or TRBV12-4 and TRBJ2-7, with 9 nucleotides matching TRBD1. The assigned J gene may be wrong: the sequence end matches TRBJ2-5 better. CDR3 length: 15 residues. For the CDR3, the DNA is TGTGCCAGCAGTCCCGAAACAGGGGGCCTCGAGACCCAGTACTTC. Translating gives CASSPETGGLETQYF.

This clonotype was observed at least ten times. One end of the junction does not line up with germline, which may come from a read error. V gene TRBV7-2 combines with J gene TRBJ2-1; no clear D gene. From germline, CDR1 is SGHTA and CDR2 FQGNSA. The CDR3 length is 15 residues. CDR3 sequence (DNA): TGTGCCAGCAGCGTAGCTGTAAGCTCCTACAATGAGCAGTTCTTC. Its translation: CASSVAVSSYNEQFF.

In DNA, the CDR3 is TGTGCCAGCAGCCGGCCGGGACAGGGGCCCACTGAAGCTTTCTTT. Translating gives CASSRPGQGPTEAFF. V and J are TRBV3-1 and TRBJ1-1, with 10 nucleotides matching TRBD1. Germline values: CDR1 LGHDT, CDR2 YNNKEL (reference sequence). The CDR3 sequence is 15 residues long. V trimming: 4 bases; J trimming: 4 bases; junction bases outside the gene matches: 6. Drawing the rest from reference TRBV3-1 and TRBJ1-1, the complete variable domain is DTAVSQTPKYLVTQMGNDKSIKCEQNLGHDTMYWYKQDSKKFLKIMFSYNNKELIINETVPNRFSPKSPDKAHLNLHINSLELGDSAVYFCASSRPGQGPTEAFFGQGTRLTVV.

The J gene is TRBJ2-4, the V gene TRBV20-1; D is possibly TRBD1 or TRBD2 (5 bases each). Germline CDR1 is DFQATT and CDR2 is SNEGSKA (reference sequence). Trimming left V 4 bases short and J 8 bases short, with 27 bases between. The CDR3 is 17 residues long. The CDR3 nucleotides read TGCAGTGCTAATCTTCGCCTTAGGCGGACACTAGGAGACATTCAGTACTTC. As protein: CSANLRLRRTLGDIQYF.

This chain links TRBV6-5 with TRBJ2-5; a weak D match, TRBD1 (5 bases). The ends were cut back, 2 bases at V and 5 bases at J, with 9 bases in the middle. Germline CDR1 MNHEY, CDR2 SVGAGI. CDR3 length equals 13 residues. CDR3 DNA sequence: TGTGCCAGCAGTTACGCAGGGTTTGAGACCCAGTACTTC. Its protein product is CASSYAGFETQYF.

V is TRBV10-3 and J is TRBJ2-7, with 9 positions matching TRBD1. In germline, CDR1 is ENHRY, CDR2 SYGVKD. The CDR3 is made up of 14 amino acids. V shed 9 bases, J shed 0 bases, and the junction held 6 bases outside the gene matches. CDR3 residues: CAMATGGRSYEQYF. CDR3 sequence (DNA): TGTGCCATGGCAACAGGGGGCCGCTCCTACGAGCAGTACTTC.

This clonotype was counted between two and nine times. CDR3 coding DNA: TGCAGTGGACCGACTAGCGGGATGGACGAGCAGTACTTC. Its translation: CSGPTSGMDEQYF. The V and J genes are TRBV20-1 and TRBJ2-7, with 11 bases identical to TRBD2. Trimming at V came to 7 bases and at J to 5 bases, leaving 7 bases not matched to a gene. Germline V lookup: CDR1 DFQATT, CDR2 SNEGSKA (reference sequence). This CDR3 region has 13 residues.

At least ten counts were recorded for this clonotype. This chain uses TRBV12-3 or TRBV12-4 with TRBJ2-6; D ambiguous. Trimming took 6 bases from V and 1 from J, leaving 10 bases between them. The CDR3 runs to 15 residues. CDR3 protein: CASSLMGSGANVLTF. The DNA for the CDR3 is TGTGCCAGCAGCCTCATGGGTTCTGGGGCCAACGTCCTGACTTTC.

This clonotype has more than one count but fewer than ten. The J gene is TRBJ1-2, the V gene TRBV20-1; TRBD1 is a possible D gene (5 bases). The V end lost 1 base, the J end lost 4 bases, and 10 bases lay between the germline ends. Germline lookup yields CDR1 DFQATT and CDR2 SNEGSKA (reference sequence). The CDR3 is 13 amino acids. CDR3 region: CSARVGLGYGYTF. In DNA form, the CDR3 reads TGCAGTGCTAGAGTGGGGCTGGGCTATGGCTACACCTTC.

This clonotype has just a few counts. The chain uses TRBV9 and TRBJ2-1, with TRBD2 identical over 8 bases. V gave up 5 bases and J gave up 5 bases; unmatched junction bases: 6. The CDR3 totals 14 residues. Germline-derived CDR1 and CDR2 are SGDLS and YYNGEE. This chain's CDR3 is CASSRTSLNNEQFF. The CDR3 DNA reads as TGTGCCAGCAGTCGGACTAGCCTCAACAATGAGCAGTTCTTC.

The gene calls are TRBV12-3 or TRBV12-4 and TRBJ2-5; no clear D gene. The CDR3 runs to 15 residues. V gave up 5 bases and J gave up 1 base, with 14 bases separating them. The CDR3 region is CASSPRASSQETQYF. The CDR3 DNA reads as TGTGCCAGCAGTCCCCGGGCATCAAGCCAAGAGACCCAGTACTTC.

This clonotype was seen at least ten times. V is TRBV5-5 and J is TRBJ2-3; 9 bases match TRBD2. The trim removed 4 bases at V and 1 base at J, leaving 7 bases unmatched. The CDR3 contains 16 residues. CDR1 SGHKS and CDR2 YYEKEE come from the germline V gene (reference sequence). The CDR3 DNA sequence: TGTGCCAGCAGCGCCATAGCGGGAGTTGGCACAGATACGCAGTATTTT. Protein product: CASSAIAGVGTDTQYF.

This clonotype has at least ten counts. This rearrangement joins TRBV12-3 or TRBV12-4 to TRBJ2-3; TRBD2 aligns across 8 bases. CDR3 size: 15 residues. V dropped 4 bases and J dropped 6; count of bases not matched to a gene: 9. CDR3 sequence: CASSSAGGPIDTQYF. The CDR3, as DNA: TGTGCCAGCAGTTCCGCGGGAGGCCCCATTGATACGCAGTATTTT.

The table lists this clonotype with a few counts. The chain employs TRBV5-1 and TRBJ2-6, with 7 bases identical to TRBD1. CDR1 and CDR2 from the germline V gene are SGHRS and YFSETQ. V was clipped by 4 bases and J by 2 bases; unmatched bases: 9. This CDR3 is built from 17 residues. CDR3: CASSLIGTATGANVLTF. DNA of the CDR3: TGCGCCAGCAGCCTAATCGGGACAGCAACTGGGGCCAACGTCCTGACTTTC.

The V gene is TRBV5-4, the J gene TRBJ2-7; 12 bases line up with TRBD2. Germline assignment: CDR1 SGHNT and CDR2 YYREEE (reference sequence). CDR3 length: 16 residues. The V segment lost 0 bases and the J segment 4 bases; nucleotides outside the gene matches: 5. The CDR3 sequence: CASSLGSLAGGYEQYF. CDR3 sequence (DNA): TGTGCCAGCAGCTTGGGGTCACTAGCGGGAGGATACGAGCAGTACTTC.

This clonotype was counted a few times. V gene TRBV9 combines with J gene TRBJ1-1; 8 nucleotides line up with TRBD1. The V gene end was trimmed by 4 bases and the J gene end by 4 bases; junction bases not matched to a gene: 6. The CDR3 covers 14 residues. Germline V gene sequence: CDR1 SGDLS, CDR2 YYNGEE. Here the CDR3 reads CASSSGGASTEAFF. CDR3 bases: TGTGCCAGCAGCTCAGGGGGCGCATCCACTGAAGCTTTCTTT.

A few counts support this clonotype. The chain uses TRBV20-1 and TRBJ1-2, with TRBD1 matching 7 bases. The CDR3 is made up of 12 amino acids. Per germline, CDR1 DFQATT and CDR2 SNEGSKA (reference sequence). Trimming at V came to 4 bases and at J to 6 bases, leaving 5 bases not matched to a gene. For the CDR3, the DNA is TGCAGTGCTAAAAGACAGGGTCATGGCTACACCTTC. Residues: CSAKRQGHGYTF.

A single count supports this clonotype. The chain's CDR3 is CASSQSHSAYEQYF. CDR3 DNA sequence: TGCGCCAGCAGCCAATCACACAGTGCCTACGAGCAGTACTTC. The chain carries TRBV4-1 and TRBJ2-7, with no clear D. V was cut by 2 bases and J by 2 bases, with 10 bases left in between. This CDR3 is 14 amino acids long. Germline CDR1 and CDR2: MGHRA and YSYEKL.

The sample holds a few counts of this clonotype. The V call is TRBV20-1, the J call TRBJ2-7; 12 nucleotides line up with TRBD2. The length of the CDR3 is 13 residues. Germline assignment: CDR1 DFQATT and CDR2 SNEGSKA (reference sequence). V was pared by 5 bases and J by 6 bases, with 5 bases of the junction left unmatched. CDR3 sequence reads: CSAYGTSGLEQYF. CDR3 DNA: TGCAGTGCTTACGGGACTAGCGGGCTCGAGCAGTACTTC.